Shown below are 19 T cell receptor beta chains from a single sample sequenced in a study of cytomegalovirus exposure and HLA in healthy donors. Primers for the PCR totalled 60 Vbeta and 13 Jbeta. Data came from immunoSEQ multiplex PCR; TCRdb stores just in-frame clones and leaves some out. The sample includes over 150,000 clones, around 70% of them seen just once. The sequencing sample was made of PBMCs. The receptors shown here come from a man in his thirties or forties in good health and CMV-seronegative.

This clone was detected only a few times. This rearrangement joins TRBV5-1 to TRBJ2-5; 8 bases are shared with TRBD1. The germline V gene encodes CDR1 SGHRS and CDR2 YFSETQ. The J segment lost 3 bases and the V segment lost 5 bases, leaving 3 bases of the junction unmatched. The CDR3 runs to 13 residues. The CDR3 nucleotides read TGCGCCAGCAGTACGACAGGGGAAGAGACCCAGTACTTC. Amino acid sequence: CASSTTGEETQYF.

This rearrangement joins TRBV28 to TRBJ1-1, with TRBD1 identical over 10 bases. Trimming took 4 bases from V and 7 from J; bases not matched to a gene: 6. The CDR3 runs to 14 residues. Germline V gives CDR1 MDHEN, CDR2 SYDVKM. CDR3 DNA sequence: TGTGCCAGCAGTTCCGGGACAGGGGATGATGAAGCTTTCTTT. It yields the protein CASSSGTGDDEAFF.

The gene calls are TRBV4-3 and TRBJ1-1; no reliable D call. CDR1 and CDR2 (germline): LGHNA, YSLEER. This CDR3 spans 15 amino acids. Trimming shortened V by 1 base and J by 4 bases, and 13 bases separated the two germline ends. This chain's CDR3 is CASSQGGVPATEAFF. CDR3 coding DNA: TGCGCCAGCAGCCAAGGCGGGGTCCCCGCCACTGAAGCTTTCTTT.

This clone was counted between two and nine times. The genes are TRBV6-1 and TRBJ1-5; unclear D gene. CDR1 and CDR2 (germline): MNHNS, SASEGT. The CDR3 loop spans 13 amino acids. Trimming pared 6 bases from V and 7 bases from J, leaving 13 bases between. CDR3 sequence (DNA): TGTGCCAGCAGGCCCTGGACGGGGCAGCCCCAGCATTTT. This codes for CASRPWTGQPQHF.

On this clone itself: Relative to the germline gene, one junction end is altered; a read error may explain this. The chain links TRBV29-1 to TRBJ1-2; weak D call: TRBD1 (5 bases). Germline V gene lookup returns CDR1 SQVTM and CDR2 ANQGSEA. The CDR3 has 13 amino acids. CDR3 loop: CSVVEQANYGYPF. The CDR3 nucleotides read TGCAGCGTTGTCGAACAGGCTAACTATGGCTACCCCTTC.

The V and J genes are TRBV4-2 and TRBJ2-1; no definite D call. The CDR3 runs to 17 residues. V gave up 1 base and J gave up 6 bases, with 19 bases separating them. Germline CDR1 and CDR2: LGHNA and YNFKEQ. The CDR3 spells CASSQGRSAAPVNEQFF. As DNA, the CDR3 is TGTGCCAGCAGCCAAGGAAGGTCGGCGGCTCCGGTCAATGAGCAGTTCTTC.

CDR3 protein: CASSHRDRGYEQYF. CDR3 DNA sequence: TGTGCCAGCAGCCACCGGGACAGGGGGTACGAGCAGTACTTC. The rearrangement joins TRBV6-5 to TRBJ2-7, with TRBD1 matching 11 bases. V trimming: 6 bases; J trimming: 4 bases; junction bases outside the gene matches: 5. Germline loops: CDR1 MNHEY, CDR2 SVGAGI. There are 14 residues in the CDR3.

The chain couples TRBV4-2 to TRBJ2-5, with D hard to call. Germline loops: CDR1 LGHNA, CDR2 YNFKEQ. Trimming took 4 bases from V and 2 from J, leaving 14 bases between them. This CDR3 region has 15 residues. This CDR3 is CASSRALGQQETQYF. The CDR3 nucleotides are TGTGCCAGCAGCCGCGCGCTTGGGCAGCAAGAGACCCAGTACTTC.

This clone was counted between two and nine times. The V gene is TRBV29-1, the J gene TRBJ2-2; the match to TRBD1 covers 10 bases. Germline loops: CDR1 SQVTM, CDR2 ANQGSEA. CDR3 length: 14 amino acids. V was clipped by 7 bases and J by 4 bases; unmatched bases: 6. CDR3 region: CSAGQGRGTGELFF. The CDR3 DNA reads as TGCAGCGCGGGACAGGGGAGGGGCACCGGGGAGCTGTTTTTT.

The rearrangement joins TRBV2 to TRBJ1-5; TRBD1 matches at 9 bases. The V segment lost 8 bases and the J segment 2 bases; nucleotides outside the gene matches: 7. The CDR3 loop spans 15 amino acids. Per germline, CDR1 SNHLY and CDR2 FYNNEI. CDR3 in DNA: TGTGCCAGCGCTCCGACAGGGGGAGGCAATCAGCCCCAGCATTTT. Residues: CASAPTGGGNQPQHF.

The J gene is TRBJ2-2, the V gene TRBV5-4; TRBD2 aligns across 10 bases. In germline, CDR1 is SGHNT, CDR2 YYREEE (reference sequence). After removal of 2 bases from V and 7 bases from J, the junction contained 11 bases not matched to a gene. The CDR3 covers 17 residues. The CDR3: CASSFFSGGAGNGELFF. As DNA, the CDR3 is TGTGCCAGCAGCTTTTTCAGCGGGGGGGCCGGTAACGGGGAGCTGTTTTTT.

Here the CDR3 reads CASSTPPDRGTGELFF. The CDR3, as DNA: TGCGCCAGCAGCACTCCCCCGGACAGGGGGACCGGGGAGCTGTTTTTT. J is TRBJ2-2 and V is TRBV4-1; 10 bases are shared with TRBD1. The germline V gene has CDR1 MGHRA and CDR2 YSYEKL. J lost 5 bases, V lost 5 bases, and 8 bases had no gene match. The CDR3 is made up of 16 amino acids.

The J gene is TRBJ2-1, the V gene TRBV4-2; a possible D gene is TRBD2 (5 bases). Per germline, CDR1 LGHNA and CDR2 YNFKEQ. The CDR3 loop spans 15 amino acids. Trimming removed 0 bases from V and 2 bases from J, with 8 bases in between. The CDR3 sequence is CASSQERVAYNEQFF. The CDR3 coding sequence is TGTGCCAGCAGCCAAGAGCGGGTGGCCTACAATGAGCAGTTCTTC.

This clone was detected once. The chain uses TRBV6-6 and TRBJ1-2, with 10 bases lining up with TRBD1. J was trimmed by 6 bases and V by 6 bases; bases with no gene match: 4. The CDR3 length is 13 residues. Germline V gene sequence: CDR1 MNHNY, CDR2 SVGAGI (reference sequence). The CDR3 nucleotides read TGTGCCAGCAGGGGACAGGGGTCGGATGGCTACACCTTC. This translates into CASRGQGSDGYTF.

In this sample, this clone turned up once. The chain has TRBV7-7 and TRBJ2-5; maybe TRBD1 (5 bases). CDR3 length: 15 residues. The ends were cut back, 1 base at V and 1 base at J, with 10 bases in the middle. Germline V gene data show CDR1 as SSHAT and CDR2 as FNYEAQ (reference sequence). CDR3: CASSLGPGIQETQYF. DNA for the CDR3: TGTGCCAGCAGCTTAGGGCCAGGGATCCAAGAGACCCAGTACTTC.

This chain uses TRBV29-1 with TRBJ2-5, with D maybe TRBD1 (6 bases). The CDR3 consists of 14 residues. Trimming removed 6 bases at V and 2 bases at J, with 16 bases between. The germline CDR1 and CDR2 sequences are SQVTM and ANQGSEA. CDR3: CSVLRGMGQETQYF. As DNA, the CDR3 is TGCAGCGTCCTCAGGGGAATGGGACAAGAGACCCAGTACTTC.

The V and J genes are TRBV6-1 and TRBJ1-6; D is unresolved. CDR3 size: 13 residues. Trimming removed 5 bases at V and 10 bases at J, with 12 bases between. CDR1 and CDR2 (germline): MNHNS, SASEGT. The DNA of the CDR3 is TGTGCCAGCAGTCCAACTGGGAGGTCACCCCTCCACTTT. Its protein product is CASSPTGRSPLHF.

The DNA of the CDR3 is TGTGCCAGCAGCTCCTGGGGGGGAGATACGCAGTATTTT. Its translation is CASSSWGGDTQYF. The chain combines TRBV7-9 with TRBJ2-3; 7 positions match TRBD2. This CDR3 is 13 amino acids long. Germline trimming cut 4 bases from V and 5 bases from J; bases unmatched to any gene: 3. Germline assignment: CDR1 SEHNR and CDR2 FQNEAQ (reference sequence).

V is TRBV6-1 and J is TRBJ1-1; no definite D call. V lost 6 bases, J lost 6 bases, and 11 bases lay in between. The germline gives CDR1 MNHNS, CDR2 SASEGT. This CDR3 has 12 residues. The CDR3 reads CASSIDIAEAFF. DNA for the CDR3: TGTGCCAGCAGCATCGACATAGCTGAAGCTTTCTTT.